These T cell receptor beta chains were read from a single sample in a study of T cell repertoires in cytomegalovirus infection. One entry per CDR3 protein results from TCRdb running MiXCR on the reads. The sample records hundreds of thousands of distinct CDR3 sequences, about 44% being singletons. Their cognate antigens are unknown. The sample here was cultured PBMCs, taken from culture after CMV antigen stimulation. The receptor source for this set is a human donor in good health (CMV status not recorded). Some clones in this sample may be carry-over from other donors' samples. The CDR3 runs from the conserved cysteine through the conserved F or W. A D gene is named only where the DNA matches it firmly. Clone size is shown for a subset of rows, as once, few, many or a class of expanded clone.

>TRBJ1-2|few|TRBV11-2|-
CASSHPDHGYTF
TGTGCCAGCAGCCACCCGGACCATGGCTACACCTTC
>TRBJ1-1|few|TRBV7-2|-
CASSPGAGMNTEAFF
TGTGCCAGCAGTCCGGGGGCGGGAATGAACACTGAAGCTTTCTTT
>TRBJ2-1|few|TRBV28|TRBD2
CASRRLAGGAYNEQFF
TGTGCCAGCAGACGACTAGCGGGAGGGGCCTACAATGAGCAGTTCTTC
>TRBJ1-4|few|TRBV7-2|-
CASSATTTKLFF
TGTGCCAGCAGCGCCACTACTACAAAACTGTTTTTT
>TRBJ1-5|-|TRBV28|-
CASSYGVEGQPQHF
TGTGCCAGCAGTTACGGGGTAGAGGGTCAGCCCCAGCATTTT
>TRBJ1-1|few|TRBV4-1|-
CASSQVSAHLGTEAFF
TGCGCCAGCAGCCAAGTTTCGGCTCACCTAGGCACTGAAGCTTTCTTT
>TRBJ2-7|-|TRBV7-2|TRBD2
CASSSLAGAAYEQYF
TGTGCCAGCAGCTCTCTAGCGGGAGCGGCCTACGAGCAGTACTTC
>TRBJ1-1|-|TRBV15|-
CATSRDLRSTEAFF
TGTGCCACCAGCAGAGATTTACGGTCCACTGAAGCTTTCTTT
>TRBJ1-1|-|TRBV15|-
CATSTRQSEAFF
TGTGCCACCAGCACTAGACAGTCTGAAGCTTTCTTT
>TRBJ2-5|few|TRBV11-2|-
CASSPDNFQETQYF
TGTGCCAGCAGCCCGGACAACTTCCAAGAGACCCAGTACTTC
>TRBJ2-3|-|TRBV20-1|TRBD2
CSARGSGLAGWESDTQYF
TGCAGTGCTAGAGGGTCGGGACTAGCGGGATGGGAGTCAGATACGCAGTATTTT
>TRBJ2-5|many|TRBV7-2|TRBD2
CASSLRASGGRGETQYF
TGTGCCAGCAGCTTAAGAGCTAGCGGGGGGAGAGGAGAGACCCAGTACTTC
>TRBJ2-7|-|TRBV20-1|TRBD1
CSARERQGWLKKSYEQYF
TGCAGTGCTAGAGAACGACAGGGCTGGTTAAAAAAATCCTACGAGCAGTACTTC
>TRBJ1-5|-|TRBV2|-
CASSDKDLDNQPQHF
TGTGCCAGCAGTGACAAGGACCTGGACAATCAGCCCCAGCATTTT
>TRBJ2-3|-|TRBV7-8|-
CASSPLSKTQYF
TGTGCCAGCAGCCCACTCTCTAAAACGCAGTATTTT
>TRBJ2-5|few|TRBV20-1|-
CSAREARGQKQETQYF
TGCAGTGCTAGAGAAGCTCGCGGACAGAAACAAGAGACCCAGTACTTC
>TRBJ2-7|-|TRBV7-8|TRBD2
CASSLGLAYWASGSYEQYF
TGTGCCAGCAGCTTAGGCCTAGCATACTGGGCTAGCGGCTCCTACGAGCAGTACTTC
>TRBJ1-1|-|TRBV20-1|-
CSARQGGGNTEAFF
TGCAGTGCTAGACAGGGCGGGGGAAACACTGAAGCTTTCTTT
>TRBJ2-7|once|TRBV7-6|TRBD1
CASSANRGEEQYF
TGTGCCAGCAGCGCCAACAGGGGTGAGGAGCAGTACTTC
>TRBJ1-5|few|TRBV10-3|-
CAISEPNQPQHF
TGTGCCATCAGTGAACCCAATCAGCCCCAGCATTTT
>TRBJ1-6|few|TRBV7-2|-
CASSSQGGYNSPLHF
TGTGCCAGCAGCTCCCAAGGGGGGTATAATTCACCCCTCCACTTT
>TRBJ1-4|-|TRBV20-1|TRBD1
CSAPTGGRTNEKLFF
TGCAGTGCCCCGACAGGGGGCAGGACTAATGAAAAACTGTTTTTT
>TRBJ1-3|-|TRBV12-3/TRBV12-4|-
CASRPDTAGNTIYF
TGTGCCAGCAGACCTGACACCGCTGGAAACACCATATATTTT
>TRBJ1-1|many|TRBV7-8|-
CASSPRRKRGVGGNTEAFF
TGTGCCAGCAGCCCCCGTCGTAAGAGAGGCGTTGGGGGGAACACTGAAGCTTTCTTT
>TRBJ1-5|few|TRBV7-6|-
CASSSQEDQPQHF
TGTGCCAGCAGTTCACAGGAGGATCAGCCCCAGCATTTT
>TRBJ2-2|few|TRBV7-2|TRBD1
CASSARQGWTGELFF
TGTGCCAGCAGCGCAAGACAGGGGTGGACCGGGGAGCTGTTTTTT
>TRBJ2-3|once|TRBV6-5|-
CASSYSTTTDTQYF
TGTGCCAGCAGTTACTCTACCACCACAGATACGCAGTATTTT
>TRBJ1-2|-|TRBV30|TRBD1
CAWSFSGQGHGYTF
TGTGCCTGGAGTTTCTCGGGACAGGGCCATGGCTACACCTTC
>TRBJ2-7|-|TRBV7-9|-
CASSLPPIGEQYF
TGTGCCAGCAGCTTGCCCCCGATCGGCGAGCAGTACTTC
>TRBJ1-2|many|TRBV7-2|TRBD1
CASSPRGQGAHGYTF
TGTGCCAGCAGCCCCCGCGGACAGGGGGCGCATGGCTACACCTTC
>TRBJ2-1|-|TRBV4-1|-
CASSQVAGPPDEQFF
TGCGCCAGCAGCCAAGTTGCGGGTCCCCCAGATGAGCAGTTCTTC
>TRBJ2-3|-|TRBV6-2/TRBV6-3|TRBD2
CASSYSLGGRGKDTQYF
TGTGCCAGCAGTTACTCCCTTGGCGGGAGGGGGAAAGATACGCAGTATTTT
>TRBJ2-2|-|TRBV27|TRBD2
CASSRTSGKTGELFF
TGTGCCAGCAGTAGGACTAGCGGGAAGACCGGGGAGCTGTTTTTT
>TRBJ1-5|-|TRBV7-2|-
CASSPLTNQPQHF
TGTGCCAGCAGCCCCCTTACTAATCAGCCCCAGCATTTT
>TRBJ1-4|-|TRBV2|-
CASSGQLGEKLFF
TGTGCCAGCAGCGGGCAGTTGGGTGAAAAACTGTTTTTT
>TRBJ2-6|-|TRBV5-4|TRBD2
CASSRRTSLSGANVLTF
TGTGCCAGCAGCCGACGGACTAGCCTCTCTGGGGCCAACGTCCTGACTTTC
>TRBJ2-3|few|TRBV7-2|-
CASSYGDFFTDTQYF
TGTGCCAGCAGCTACGGGGACTTCTTCACAGATACGCAGTATTTT
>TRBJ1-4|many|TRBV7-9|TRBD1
CASSPTGPNEKLFF
TGTGCCAGCAGCCCGACAGGGCCTAATGAAAAACTGTTTTTT
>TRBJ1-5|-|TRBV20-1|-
CSARDGRQGNQPQHF
TGCAGTGCTAGAGACGGTCGGCAGGGGAATCAGCCCCAGCATTTT
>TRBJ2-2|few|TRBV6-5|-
CASSYSRGRELFF
TGTGCCAGCAGTTACTCGAGGGGTCGGGAGCTGTTTTTT
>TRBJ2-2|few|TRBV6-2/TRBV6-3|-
CASGRGTKNTGELFF
TGTGCCAGCGGCCGCGGGACAAAAAACACCGGGGAGCTGTTTTTT
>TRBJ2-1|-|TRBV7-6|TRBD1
CASSFRDRGSNEQFF
TGTGCCAGCAGCTTCCGGGACAGGGGATCCAATGAGCAGTTCTTC
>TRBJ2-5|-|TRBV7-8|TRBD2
CASSLVFSGGHGETQYF
TGTGCCAGCAGCTTAGTCTTTAGCGGGGGACACGGAGAGACCCAGTACTTC
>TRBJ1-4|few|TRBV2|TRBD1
CASKSDRGPGNEKLFF
TGTGCCAGCAAATCCGACAGGGGTCCGGGAAATGAAAAACTGTTTTTT
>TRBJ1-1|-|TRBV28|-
CASRLRGNTEAFF
TGTGCCAGCAGGTTGCGAGGGAACACTGAAGCTTTCTTT
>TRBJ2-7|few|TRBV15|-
CATSRVLPGYEQYF
TGTGCCACCAGCAGAGTTCTCCCGGGGTACGAGCAGTACTTC